Below, 8 T cell receptor beta chains from the same sample are listed, as sequenced in a study of PD-1 blockade in classical Hodgkin lymphoma. TCRdb keeps only in-frame clones here, not all; method: immunoSEQ multiplex PCR. The data contain around 41,000 clones, 76% of them singletons. Each patient experienced a relapse that followed autologous stem cell transplantation, and brentuximab vedotin exposure varied. The specimen was peripheral blood mononuclear cells (PBMCs), collected at baseline. These receptor sequences come from a human donor with classical Hodgkin lymphoma.

The chain carries TRBV7-6 and TRBJ2-1; D gene uncertain. Germline lookup yields CDR1 SGHVS and CDR2 FNYEAQ. The CDR3 runs to 13 residues. The V end was cut by 5 bases, the J end by 8 bases, with 13 bases between. The CDR3 DNA sequence: TGTGCCAGCAGCCCGTTTCGAGTGGATGAGCAGTTCTTC. It is translated as CASSPFRVDEQFF.

The J gene is TRBJ1-4, the V gene TRBV6-5; D is uncertain. The V gene lost 6 bases and the J gene lost 6 bases, with 14 bases spanning the gap. There are 14 residues in the CDR3. The V gene's germline CDR1 is MNHEY and CDR2 SVGAGI. The DNA of the CDR3 is TGTGCCAGCAGCCGAATGTCAGAGTATGAAAAACTGTTTTTT. As protein: CASSRMSEYEKLFF.

CDR3 sequence (DNA): TGTGCCAGCACCTCTGGGGGCATTCAGTACTTC. The encoded protein is CASTSGGIQYF. This rearrangement joins TRBV11-3 to TRBJ2-4; tentatively, D is TRBD1 or TRBD2 (5 bases each). The CDR3 consists of 11 residues. With 7 bases removed from V and 9 bases from J, the gap between germline ends came to 10 bases. The germline CDR1 and CDR2 sequences are SGHNT and YENEEA.

The chain carries TRBV19 and TRBJ2-2; either TRBD1 or TRBD2 may supply D (5 bases each). The germline gives CDR1 LNHDA, CDR2 SQIVND (reference sequence). The CDR3 loop spans 16 amino acids. Deletions cut 5 bases from V and 6 bases from J, with 19 bases between. The CDR3 nucleotides are TGTGCCAGTAGTTCGGGGTTCCCCTTGGGGGCCGGGGAGCTGTTTTTT. Translation gives CASSSGFPLGAGELFF.

This chain uses TRBV9 with TRBJ1-3; tentatively, D is TRBD1 (6 bases). This CDR3 region has 15 residues. The V end lost 0 bases, the J end lost 8 bases, and 15 bases lay between the germline ends. CDR1 SGDLS and CDR2 YYNGEE come from the germline V gene. The CDR3: CASSVGGGTQDTIYF. CDR3 bases: TGTGCCAGCAGCGTAGGAGGGGGAACCCAAGACACCATATATTTT.

The V call is TRBV18, the J call TRBJ2-3; the D is unclear. V lost 6 bases, J lost 0 bases, and 13 bases lay in between. Per germline, CDR1 KGHSH and CDR2 LQKENI. The CDR3 loop spans 15 amino acids. Here the CDR3 reads CASSFSEASTDTQYF. Here the CDR3 DNA reads TGTGCCAGCTCTTTTTCTGAGGCTAGCACAGATACGCAGTATTTT.

The DNA of the CDR3 is TGCGCCAGCAGATTAGACACCAACACCGGGGAGCTGTTTTTT. It encodes CASRLDTNTGELFF. The chain joins TRBV5-1 to TRBJ2-2; D gene ambiguous. This CDR3 has 14 amino acids. V lost 5 bases and J lost 2, with 10 bases in between. The V gene's germline CDR1 is SGHRS and CDR2 YFSETQ.

The CDR3 reads CASSLSQQVGTEAFF. The CDR3 nucleotides are TGTGCCAGCAGCTTATCTCAACAGGTGGGCACTGAAGCTTTCTTT. This chain connects TRBV7-9 to TRBJ1-1; possible D gene TRBD1, 5 bases. V was clipped by 2 bases and J by 4 bases, with 14 bases between them. The CDR3 totals 15 residues. The germline V gene has CDR1 SEHNR and CDR2 FQNEAQ (reference sequence).